This T cell receptor (beta chain) stems from a study of blood T cell repertoires in COVID-19. Overall study: PBMCs, B-cell-depleted T cells, or T cells were the source of the cDNA or gDNA that made up the material.

The V and J ends lost 4 bases and 6 bases respectively, with 7 bases between them. The CDR3 is 12 residues long. CDR1 and CDR2 from the germline V gene are LGHDT and YNNKEL (reference sequence). Study processing details: Reference gene primer amplification gave estimated nucleated cell counts. TCRdb keeps only in-frame clones here, not all; method: immunoSEQ multiplex PCR. That table gives V, J and clone size, and the DNA gave D and trimming. The table has tens of thousands of clones, about nine tenths seen once. The sequenced material came from peripheral blood. This chain links TRBV3-1 (or the pseudogene TRBV3-2) with TRBJ1-5; possible D gene TRBD1, 6 bases. The sequence derives from a human donor in a cohort sampled during active COVID-19. For the CDR3, the DNA is TGTGCCAGCAGCCCCAGGGGTCAGCCCCAGCATTTT. Translation: CASSPRGQPQHF.